Below are 6 T cell receptor beta chains sequenced from a single sample in a study of beta chain features in type 1 diabetes listed by TCRdb under 2018. The library was made by the immunoSEQ multiplex PCR assay. The entire amount of isolated RNA was reverse transcribed using the High Capacity cDNA Reverse Transcription Kit, so the sequenced TCRB transcripts were expressed ones. The clones in this table, taken by TCRdb from immuneACCESS, are in-frame only. Not every clone is retained; where verified, under half of the shortfall comes from an unresolved V gene, and the cause of the rest is unknown. Recorded for this sample are over 150,000 clones; 8.1% of them occurred a single time. 0.65% of the sample belongs to the ten largest clones. Sequencing input: central memory CD4+ T cells from blood. These receptors all come from a man aged 18 to 29 in good health.

The rearrangement links TRBV29-1 to TRBJ1-3; D call uncertain. CDR1 is SQVTM and CDR2 is ANQGSEA in the germline V gene. The CDR3 consists of 12 residues. V was pared by 4 bases and J by 3 bases, with 7 bases between. In DNA form, the CDR3 reads TGCAGCGTTGTGGAGGGTGGAAACACCATATATTTT. Amino acid sequence: CSVVEGGNTIYF.

This clone was detected a few times. The chain carries TRBV13 and TRBJ1-2; weak D call: TRBD1 (5 bases). The CDR3 sequence is 15 residues long. Between the trimmed V and J ends, which lost 5 bases and 2 bases, there was a span of 15 bases. Looked up from germline, CDR1 is PRHDT and CDR2 is FYEKMQ (reference sequence). CDR3 loop: CASSRRQRVNYGYTF. The CDR3, as DNA: TGTGCCAGCAGCCGACGACAGCGCGTGAACTATGGCTACACCTTC.

This clone was detected a few times. The chain carries TRBV11-3 and TRBJ2-3, with 10 positions matching TRBD2. From germline, CDR1 is SGHNT and CDR2 YENEEA. The CDR3 totals 15 residues. Germline trimming cut 5 bases from V and 6 bases from J; bases unmatched to any gene: 8. Here the CDR3 reads CASSPSGGASDTQYF. The CDR3 nucleotides read TGTGCCAGCAGCCCCAGCGGGGGGGCCTCGGATACGCAGTATTTT.

This clone was picked up many times. This rearrangement joins TRBV5-4 to TRBJ2-5, with a possible D match to TRBD1 (6 bases). V shed 1 base and J shed 6 bases, with 10 bases lying between them. CDR3 length equals 13 residues. CDR1 is SGHNT and CDR2 is YYREEE in the germline V gene (reference sequence). As DNA, the CDR3 is TGTGCCAGCAGCTTGCTAGGGGGAAAGACCCAGTACTTC. This translates into CASSLLGGKTQYF.

The gene calls are TRBV28 and TRBJ1-2; 7 bases map to TRBD1. The CDR3 length is 14 residues. The germline CDR1 and CDR2 sequences are MDHEN and SYDVKM. Trimming took 7 bases from V and 5 from J; bases not matched to a gene: 10. CDR3 residues: CASTPGQELYGYTF. DNA of the CDR3: TGTGCCAGCACCCCCGGACAGGAGCTATATGGCTACACCTTC.

This chain's CDR3 is CASSGDISDQPQHF. In DNA form, the CDR3 reads TGTGCCAGCAGTGGGGACATTTCCGATCAGCCCCAGCATTTT. The chain combines TRBV2 with TRBJ1-5; maybe TRBD1 (6 bases). V lost 4 bases, J lost 5 bases, and 12 bases lay in between. Per the germline V gene, CDR1 is SNHLY and CDR2 is FYNNEI. This CDR3 comprises 14 residues.